This is a list of T cell receptor beta chains from one sample in a study of CD8 T cells in Susac syndrome. TCRdb itself ran the immunoSEQ multiplex PCR reads through MiXCR, one entry per CDR3 protein. The sample has about 400,000 distinct CDR3 sequences, around 85% seen once. The sample was CD8+ T cells from PBMCs. The receptors were sampled from a human donor with multiple sclerosis. Each CDR3 is given with its conserved first and last residue. Each record gives: D gene, clone size, J gene, V gene, CDR3 DNA, CDR3 protein. The D gene is left open where the match is weak. Rows may omit the clone size; those that give it use once, few, many or a size class.

>.|.|TRBJ1-1|TRBV7-9
TGTGCCAGCAGCACCCCGACAGATACTAAGACAAAGCTTTTCTTT
CASSTPTDTKTKLFF
>.|.|TRBJ2-7|TRBV4-1
TGCGCCAGCAGCCAAGATCCGGGGTTCTACGAGCAGTACTTC
CASSQDPGFYEQYF
>TRBD1|.|TRBJ1-1|TRBV28
TGTGCCAGCAGTTTCCTACAGGGGGCGAACACTGAAGCTTTCTTT
CASSFLQGANTEAFF
>.|.|TRBJ2-3|TRBV11-1
TGTGCCAGCAGCTTAGCGGGGGAAGCAGCAGATACGCAGTATTTT
CASSLAGEAADTQYF
>.|.|TRBJ1-6|TRBV14
TGTGCCAGCAGCCAAGAAAGGGGACTCCTATCCTCACCCCTCCACTTT
CASSQERGLLSSPLHF
>.|.|TRBJ2-2|TRBV14
TGTGCCAGCAGCCTAGCACTAAGGCCCGGGGAGCTGTTTTTT
CASSLALRPGELFF
>TRBD1|.|TRBJ1-4|TRBV5-1
TGCGCCAGCAGCTCAGATCCTGGACAGGGGGCCCTCCCCGCAACTAATGAAAAACTGTTTTTT
CASSSDPGQGALPATNEKLFF
>.|.|TRBJ2-7|TRBV7-9
TGTGCCAGCAGCCCGGCGGACTCTCCAAGGTCCTACGAGCAGTACTTC
CASSPADSPRSYEQYF
>.|once|TRBJ2-3|TRBV9
TGTGCCAGCAGCGGCGGAGACAGGAATATGCCCCCAGATACGCAGTATTTT
CASSGGDRNMPPDTQYF
>TRBD1|.|TRBJ1-6|TRBV6-5
TGTGCCAGCAGTATACAGGGGACGAATTCACCCCTCCACTTT
CASSIQGTNSPLHF
>TRBD1|once|TRBJ1-5|TRBV15
TGTGCCACCAGCAGAAATCGAAACCTTTACAGGGGAGGCAATCAGCCCCAGCATTTT
CATSRNRNLYRGGNQPQHF
>TRBD1|few|TRBJ2-2|TRBV7-9
TGTGCCAGCAGCCCCCCGACAGGGGTGAACACCGGGGAGCTGTTTTTT
CASSPPTGVNTGELFF
>.|once|TRBJ2-7|TRBV27
TGTGCCAGCAGTTTTATGGGGGTCGACTACGAGCAGTACTTC
CASSFMGVDYEQYF
>TRBD1|.|TRBJ2-7|TRBV7-9
TGTGCCAGCAGCTCCCGGAAGGGACAGGGGGCCTCCTACGAGCAGTACTTC
CASSSRKGQGASYEQYF
>TRBD2|.|TRBJ2-2|TRBV3-1
TGTGCCAGCAGCGCCCGGGACTACCCCGGGGAGCTGTTTTTT
CASSARDYPGELFF
>TRBD1|.|TRBJ2-1|TRBV27
TGTGCCAGCAGTCCTTGGACAGGGTACAATGAGCAGTTCTTC
CASSPWTGYNEQFF
>.|.|TRBJ2-6|TRBV7-8
TGTGCCAGCAGCCGAATGGAGGGGGACTCTGGGGCCAACGTCCTGACTTTC
CASSRMEGDSGANVLTF
>.|.|TRBJ1-3|TRBV5-6
TGTGCCAGCAGCTTGAAGGGGCTCGGAAACACCATATATTTT
CASSLKGLGNTIYF
>.|.|TRBJ2-5|TRBV29-1
TGCAGCGTGGTGGTAGAACAAGAGACCCAGTACTTC
CSVVVEQETQYF
>TRBD2|once|TRBJ2-3|TRBV5-6
TGTGCCAGCAGCTTTGGCGGGAGGGTAGGAGATACGCAGTATTTT
CASSFGGRVGDTQYF
>TRBD1|.|TRBJ2-7|TRBV11-2
TGTGCCAGCAGCTCCTCCGGGACAGCCTACGAGCAGTACTTC
CASSSSGTAYEQYF
>.|.|TRBJ1-2|TRBV10-3
TGTGCCATCACCGAGGACAGTTATGGCTACACCTTC
CAITEDSYGYTF
>TRBD2|.|TRBJ2-3|TRBV29-1
TGCAGCGTTGAAGATCGAGCGGGGGGATTATATACGCAGTATTTT
CSVEDRAGGLYTQYF
>.|few|TRBJ1-5|TRBV3-1
TGTGCCAGCAGCCAACCAGGGAATCAGCCCCAGCATTTT
CASSQPGNQPQHF
>.|.|TRBJ2-2|TRBV15
TGTGCCACCTATTCGAAGTACACCGGGGAGCTGTTTTTT
CATYSKYTGELFF
>.|.|TRBJ2-5|TRBV20-1
TGCAGTGCTAGAGATTTGGGGGAGGTCCAAGAGACCCAGTACTTC
CSARDLGEVQETQYF
>TRBD2|.|TRBJ2-1|TRBV27
TGTGCCAGCTTCAATGGACTAGCCGCCTACAATGAGCAGTTCTTC
CASFNGLAAYNEQFF
>TRBD2|.|TRBJ2-2|TRBV27
TGTGCCAGCGGAATAGCGGGAGGGCCAACCGGGGAGCTGTTTTTT
CASGIAGGPTGELFF
>TRBD1|.|TRBJ2-3|TRBV5-1
TGTGCCAGCAGCTTAGGGCAGGGGGCTGGAGATACGCAGTATTTT
CASSLGQGAGDTQYF
>.|.|TRBJ2-2|TRBV28
TGTGCCAGCAGTTTATGGGAGCCGAACACCGGGGAGCTGTTTTTT
CASSLWEPNTGELFF
>.|.|TRBJ1-3|TRBV30
TGTGCCTGGAGTGCGGGCAGTGGAAACACCATATATTTT
CAWSAGSGNTIYF
>.|.|TRBJ2-5|TRBV2
TGTGCCAGCACGCTACTAGAAGAGACCCAGTACTTC
CASTLLEETQYF
>TRBD1|.|TRBJ2-1|TRBV27
TGTGCCAGCAGTTTGGACAGGGGGCATCGTGAGCAGTTCTTC
CASSLDRGHREQFF
>TRBD2|.|TRBJ2-1|TRBV19
TGTGCCAGTAGTATGGCTAGCGGTAATGAGCAGTTCTTC
CASSMASGNEQFF
>TRBD1|.|TRBJ1-4|TRBV7-9
TGTGCCAGCAGCTTCCCCGGGACAGGGGTTGAAAAACTGTTTTTT
CASSFPGTGVEKLFF
>.|.|TRBJ2-3|TRBV7-9
TGTGCCAGCAGCCCCCGCCAGGACACAGATACGCAGTATTTT
CASSPRQDTDTQYF
>TRBD2|.|TRBJ2-5|TRBV12-3/TRBV12-4
TGTGCCAGCAGTTCCCAGCGGGAGGGGAGGGTACGAGAGACCCAGTACTTC
CASSSQREGRVRETQYF
>TRBD2|.|TRBJ2-7|TRBV11-2
TGTGCCAGCAGCCCCCACCCGGGGACTAGCGGTCCTTCCTACGAGCAGTACTTC
CASSPHPGTSGPSYEQYF
>TRBD2|.|TRBJ2-1|TRBV7-9
TGTGCCAGCAGCTTAGGGCGGGGGGGACCATACAATGAGCAGTTCTTC
CASSLGRGGPYNEQFF
>TRBD1|.|TRBJ2-7|TRBV5-8
TGTGCCAGCAGGGGACAGGGCGCCCACTACGAGCAGTACTTC
CASRGQGAHYEQYF
>.|.|TRBJ2-4|TRBV15
TGTGCCACCAGCAGAGACAGGGCTGCCAAAAACATTCAGTACTTC
CATSRDRAAKNIQYF
>.|.|TRBJ2-5|TRBV12-3/TRBV12-4
TGTGCCAGCAGTTTAGGAGAGACAGAGTGGGAGACCCAGTACTTC
CASSLGETEWETQYF
>.|.|TRBJ1-5|TRBV28
TGTGCCAGCAGTTTAGGCTCAGGGTTCCGACAGCCCCAGCATTTT
CASSLGSGFRQPQHF
>.|.|TRBJ2-7|TRBV27
TGTGCCAGCAGTGGGGAACGGTCCTACGAGCAGTACTTC
CASSGERSYEQYF
>TRBD2|.|TRBJ2-2|TRBV12-3/TRBV12-4
TGTGCCAGCCTGAGGGGGACTAGCCTTACGATCAACACCGGGGAGCTGTTTTTT
CASLRGTSLTINTGELFF
>TRBD1|.|TRBJ2-7|TRBV10-3
TGTGCCATCAGACCCGGGACAGGACCCTACGAGCAGTACTTC
CAIRPGTGPYEQYF
>.|.|TRBJ2-5|TRBV3-1
TGTGCCAGCAGCCCTCTTAGCGGATTAGTCGAAGAGACCCAGTACTTC
CASSPLSGLVEETQYF
>TRBD1|.|TRBJ2-7|TRBV2
TGTGCCAGCATACCACAGGGGCTTCACTACGAGCAGTACTTC
CASIPQGLHYEQYF
>.|.|TRBJ2-1|TRBV5-6
TGTGCCAGCAGCTTGAGGCAGCACAATGAGCAGTTCTTC
CASSLRQHNEQFF
>TRBD1|.|TRBJ2-7|TRBV19
TGTGCCAGTAGTTCGGACAGGCACTACGAGCAGTACTTC
CASSSDRHYEQYF
>.|.|TRBJ1-1|TRBV20-1
TGCAGTGCTAGAGGGATGGTCTCTGACACTGAAGCTTTCTTT
CSARGMVSDTEAFF
>.|.|TRBJ1-2|TRBV7-8
TGTGCCAGCAGCCACTATACTGAGAACTATGGCTACACCTTC
CASSHYTENYGYTF
>.|.|TRBJ2-2|TRBV6-5
TGTGCCAGCAGCGATCTTCGGGGCGAGGTCGGGGAGCTGTTTTTT
CASSDLRGEVGELFF
>.|.|TRBJ2-3|TRBV9
TGTGCCAGCAGCGGGCAGGCCACAGATACGCAGTATTTT
CASSGQATDTQYF
>.|.|TRBJ1-2|TRBV6-1
TGTGCCAGCACCCTCGGTGTCGGGGCCCACTATGGCTACACCTTC
CASTLGVGAHYGYTF
>.|.|TRBJ1-5|TRBV30
TGTGCCTGGAGTGTAATGGGAGCACAGCCCCAGCATTTT
CAWSVMGAQPQHF
>.|.|TRBJ1-1|TRBV27
TGTGCCAGCAGTTTAGGCAGGGTAGGGGAAGCTTTCTTT
CASSLGRVGEAFF